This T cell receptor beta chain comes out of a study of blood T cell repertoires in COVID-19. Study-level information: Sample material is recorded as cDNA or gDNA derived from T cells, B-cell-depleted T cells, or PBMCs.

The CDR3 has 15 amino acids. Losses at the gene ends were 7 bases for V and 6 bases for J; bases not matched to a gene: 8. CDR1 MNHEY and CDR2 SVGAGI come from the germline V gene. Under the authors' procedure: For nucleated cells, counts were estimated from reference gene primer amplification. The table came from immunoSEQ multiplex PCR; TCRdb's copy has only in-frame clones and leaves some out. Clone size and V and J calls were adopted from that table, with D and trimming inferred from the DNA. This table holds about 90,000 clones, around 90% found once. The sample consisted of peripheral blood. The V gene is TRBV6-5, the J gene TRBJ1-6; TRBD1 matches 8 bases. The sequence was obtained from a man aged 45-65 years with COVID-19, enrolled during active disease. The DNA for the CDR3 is TGTGCCAGCAAGAGACAGGGGATCGTTAATTCACCCCTCCACTTT. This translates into CASKRQGIVNSPLHF.